One sample yielded the 18 T cell receptor beta chains listed below, sequenced in a study of blood T cells in healthy people across ages. Alongside a J-beta primer mix, a sample-barcoded 5' primer served in a second PCR lasting about 7 to 11 cycles. TCRdb fed the 5' RACE reads into MiXCR, producing one record per CDR3 protein. The sample contains more than 1,000,000 distinct CDR3 sequences, approximately 25% of which appear only once. The same sample was also studied in work on T cells of mothers and their children.

The sequencing sample was made of blood. The receptors derive from a girl between 2 and 10 years old in good health.

This clonotype turned up a few times. The CDR3, as DNA: TGTGCCAGCAGCCAAGATCTGGCTAGCGACGAGCAGTACTTC. Protein: CASSQDLASDEQYF. The chain carries TRBV3-1 and TRBJ2-5, with D perhaps matching TRBD2 (6 bases). TRBJ2-7 matches the DNA end more closely, so the J call is doubtful. The CDR3 sequence is 14 residues long. The germline V gene has CDR1 LGHDT and CDR2 YNNKEL (reference sequence).

The table lists this clonotype with a few counts. The rearrangement uses TRBV20-1 and TRBJ1-1, with D possibly being TRBD1 (5 bases). The CDR3 is 14 amino acids. Trimming removed 4 bases at V and 12 bases at J, with 24 bases between. The germline V gene encodes CDR1 DFQATT and CDR2 SNEGSKA (reference sequence). For the CDR3, the DNA is TGCAGTGCTAAGGGGCAGGGCCAAACTGGGATGACTTTCTTT. Its translation is CSAKGQGQTGMTFF.

This clonotype has only a few counts. CDR3 bases: TGCAGTGCTAGGGTCTCGAGCGGCACAGATACGCAGTATTTT. Residues: CSARVSSGTDTQYF. The chain has TRBV20-1 and TRBJ2-3; no definite D call. The CDR3 extends over 14 amino acids. CDR1 is DFQATT, CDR2 SNEGSKA, per germline (reference sequence). V lost 3 bases and J 1 base, leaving 11 bases between the germline ends.

This clonotype was found a few times. The chain joins TRBV3-1 to TRBJ2-3; 7 bases line up with TRBD1. This CDR3 has 17 residues. The J segment lost 0 bases and the V segment lost 0 bases, leaving 6 bases of the junction unmatched. Germline V gene lookup returns CDR1 LGHDT and CDR2 YNNKEL (reference sequence). The CDR3 DNA reads TGTGCCAGCAGCCAAGAACAGGGGTTTTCTAGCACAGATACGCAGTATTTT. As protein: CASSQEQGFSSTDTQYF.

This chain joins TRBV15 and TRBJ2-7; a possible D gene is TRBD1 (6 bases). Germline V lookup: CDR1 LNHNV, CDR2 YYDKDF (reference sequence). Trimming removed 8 bases from V and 2 bases from J, with 13 bases in between. This CDR3 has 13 residues. CDR3 DNA: TGTGCCACCTCGGGACACGGCACCTACGAGCAGTACTTC. Translated: CATSGHGTYEQYF.

J is TRBJ2-3 and V is TRBV12-3 or TRBV12-4, with D possibly called TRBD1 or TRBD2 (5 bases each). The CDR3 is made up of 15 amino acids. V lost 5 bases, J lost 2 bases, and 14 bases lay in between. The chain's CDR3 is CASSRGSLNTDTQYF. In nucleotides, the CDR3 is TGTGCCAGCAGTCGGGGCAGCCTTAACACAGATACGCAGTATTTT.

This clonotype was counted many times. The V gene is TRBV6-1, the J gene TRBJ2-7; the D gene is possibly TRBD1 (5 bases). The V end was cut by 1 base, the J end by 5 bases, with 15 bases between. CDR3 size: 15 residues. The germline V gene has CDR1 MNHNS and CDR2 SASEGT. This CDR3 reads CASSEEQQGSHEQYF. The DNA of the CDR3 is TGTGCCAGCAGTGAAGAGCAGCAGGGTAGCCACGAGCAGTACTTC.

The chain links TRBV6-2 or TRBV6-3 to TRBJ1-2, with D uncertain. The CDR3 has 10 residues. Germline values: CDR1 MNHEY, CDR2 SVGEGT. V lost 10 bases, J lost 4 bases, and 7 bases lay in between. The CDR3 here is CATKSYGYTF. Written as DNA, the CDR3 is TGTGCCACCAAGTCCTATGGCTACACCTTC.

The rearrangement links TRBV20-1 to TRBJ2-7, with 7 nucleotides matching TRBD2. Per the germline V gene, CDR1 is DFQATT and CDR2 is SNEGSKA (reference sequence). Trimming at V came to 3 bases and at J to 3 bases, leaving 8 bases not matched to a gene. The CDR3 is made up of 14 amino acids. Here the CDR3 reads CSASSLAVDYEQYF. The CDR3 DNA reads as TGCAGTGCTAGTAGCCTAGCGGTGGACTACGAGCAGTACTTC.

This clonotype has a handful of counts. The chain links TRBV24-1 to TRBJ2-5; 10 positions match TRBD2. Germline trimming cut 7 bases from V and 5 bases from J; bases unmatched to any gene: 3. The CDR3 has 13 residues. Per germline, CDR1 KGHDR and CDR2 SFDVKD. CDR3 sequence reads: CATSSSGSETQYF. The CDR3 coding sequence is TGTGCCACCAGCTCTAGCGGGAGTGAGACCCAGTACTTC.

The chain recombines TRBV7-3 with TRBJ2-3; D might be TRBD1 or TRBD2, each matching 6 bases. This CDR3 region has 12 residues. In germline, CDR1 is SGHTA, CDR2 FQGTGA. Between the trimmed V and J ends, which lost 7 bases and 5 bases, there was a span of 10 bases. DNA of the CDR3: TGTGCCAGCATAGGGGGGAAAGATACGCAGTATTTT. Its translation: CASIGGKDTQYF.

This clonotype has just one count. The V call is TRBV29-1, the J call TRBJ1-1; no firm D call. This CDR3 region has 14 residues. The V end was cut by 3 bases, the J end by 0 bases, with 11 bases between. Germline loops: CDR1 SQVTM, CDR2 ANQGSEA. Here the CDR3 reads CSVDGIFMNTEAFF. CDR3 nucleotide sequence: TGCAGCGTTGATGGAATATTTATGAACACTGAAGCTTTCTTT. Looking up the rest from reference TRBV29-1 and TRBJ1-1 gives the full variable domain: SAVISQKPSRDICQRGTSLTIQCQVDSQVTMMFWYRQQPGQSLTLIATANQGSEATYESGFVIDKFPISRPNLTFSTLTVSNMSPEDSSIYLCSVDGIFMNTEAFFGQGTRLTVV.

The gene calls are TRBV7-2 and TRBJ2-5, with TRBD2 as a possible D gene (5 bases). Germline V gene data show CDR1 as SGHTA and CDR2 as FQGNSA. CDR3 length equals 14 residues. Trimming shortened V by 3 bases and J by 4 bases, and 12 bases separated the two germline ends. CDR3 protein: CASSLISAGETQYF. CDR3 in DNA: TGTGCCAGCAGCTTGATCTCCGCGGGAGAGACCCAGTACTTC.

This clonotype showed up just a few times. The chain joins TRBV7-2 to TRBJ2-7; D is uncertain. V dropped 0 bases and J dropped 4 bases, with 7 bases sitting between them. Germline values: CDR1 SGHTA, CDR2 FQGNSA. The CDR3 covers 13 residues. The CDR3 is CASSLALAYEQYF. DNA for the CDR3: TGTGCCAGCAGCTTAGCCTTGGCGTACGAGCAGTACTTC.

The chain uses TRBV27 and TRBJ2-1, with no clear D. Germline loops: CDR1 MNHEY, CDR2 SMNVEV (reference sequence). The CDR3 covers 15 residues. V lost 3 bases and J 4 bases, leaving 13 bases between the germline ends. The CDR3 bases are TGTGCCAGCAGTTTCGTAGGCGGTCCATACAATGAGCAGTTCTTC. This sequence encodes CASSFVGGPYNEQFF.

In this sample, this clonotype turned up a few times. This sequence joins TRBV23-1 and TRBJ1-2, with D possibly being TRBD1 (6 bases). TRBV23-1 qualifies as an ORF whose function is uncertain. The CDR3 sequence is 16 residues long. V lost 5 bases and J lost 0, with 16 bases in between. The CDR3 DNA is TGCGCCAGCAGTGGGGACACGAAATGGGCTAACTATGGCTACACCTTC. This codes for CASSGDTKWANYGYTF.

V gene TRBV7-9 combines with J gene TRBJ2-5, with 9 bases matching TRBD2. V lost 3 bases and J lost 0; bases outside the gene matches: 11. Germline V gene lookup returns CDR1 SEHNR and CDR2 FQNEAQ (reference sequence). This CDR3 region has 18 residues. CDR3 coding DNA: TGTGCCAGCAGCTTCCTCAAAGAGCGGGGGGCCCACCAAGAGACCCAGTACTTC. The encoded protein is CASSFLKERGAHQETQYF.

The chain is built from TRBV20-1 and TRBJ2-7; TRBD2 agrees at 9 bases. In germline, CDR1 is DFQATT, CDR2 SNEGSKA (reference sequence). This CDR3 has 13 amino acids. Trimming removed 4 bases from V and 6 bases from J; junction bases left unmatched: 7. CDR3 in amino acids: CSAIPSGKVEQYF. CDR3 nucleotide sequence: TGCAGTGCTATACCTAGCGGGAAGGTCGAGCAGTACTTC.